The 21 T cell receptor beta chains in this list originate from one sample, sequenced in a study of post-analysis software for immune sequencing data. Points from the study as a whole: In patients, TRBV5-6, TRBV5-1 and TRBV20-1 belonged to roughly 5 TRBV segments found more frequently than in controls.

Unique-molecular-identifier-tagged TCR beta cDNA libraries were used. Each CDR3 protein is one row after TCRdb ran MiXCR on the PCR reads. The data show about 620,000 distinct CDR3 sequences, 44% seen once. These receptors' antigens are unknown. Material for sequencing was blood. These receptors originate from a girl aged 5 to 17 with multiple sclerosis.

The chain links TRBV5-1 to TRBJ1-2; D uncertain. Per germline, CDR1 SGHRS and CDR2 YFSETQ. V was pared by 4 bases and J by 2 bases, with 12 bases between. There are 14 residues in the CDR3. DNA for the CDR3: TGCGCCAGCAGCGGAGGGAAAATCAACTATGGCTACACCTTC. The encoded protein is CASSGGKINYGYTF. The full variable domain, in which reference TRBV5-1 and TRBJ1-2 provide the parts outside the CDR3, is KAGVTQTPRYLIKTRGQQVTLSCSPISGHRSVSWYQQTPGQGLQFLFEYFSETQRNKGNFPGRFSGRQFSNSRSEMNVSTLELGDSALYLCASSGGKINYGYTFGSGTRLTVV.

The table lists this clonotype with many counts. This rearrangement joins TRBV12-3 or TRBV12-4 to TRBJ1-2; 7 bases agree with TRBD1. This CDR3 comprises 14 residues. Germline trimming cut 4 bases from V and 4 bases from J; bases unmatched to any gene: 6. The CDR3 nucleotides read TGTGCCAGCAGTTCACAGGGGACGGGCTATGGCTACACCTTC. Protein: CASSSQGTGYGYTF.

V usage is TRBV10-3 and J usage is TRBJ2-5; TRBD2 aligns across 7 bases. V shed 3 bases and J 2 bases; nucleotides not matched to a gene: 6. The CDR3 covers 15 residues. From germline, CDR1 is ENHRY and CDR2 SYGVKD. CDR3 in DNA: TGTGCCATCAGTGACCGTTCGGGGGGACAAGAGACCCAGTACTTC. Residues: CAISDRSGGQETQYF.

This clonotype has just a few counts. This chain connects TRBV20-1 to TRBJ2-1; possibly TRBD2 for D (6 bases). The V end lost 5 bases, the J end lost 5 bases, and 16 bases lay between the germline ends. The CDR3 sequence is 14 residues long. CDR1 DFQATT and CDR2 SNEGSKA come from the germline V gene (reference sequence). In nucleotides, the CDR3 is TGCAGTGCTCAGAAGACTAGTGCGAACAATGAGCAGTTCTTC. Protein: CSAQKTSANNEQFF.

CDR3 sequence (DNA): TGTGCCAGTAGTGACCCAGAATATACAGAGCGCGGAGATACGCAGTATTTT. It yields the protein CASSDPEYTERGDTQYF. V gene TRBV19 combines with J gene TRBJ2-3; D call uncertain. Trimming removed 5 bases at V and 5 bases at J, with 23 bases between. The CDR3 loop spans 17 amino acids. Per germline, CDR1 LNHDA and CDR2 SQIVND (reference sequence). The full variable domain, its missing parts supplied by reference TRBV19 and TRBJ2-3, is DGGITQSPKYLFRKEGQNVTLSCEQNLNHDAMYWYRQDPGQGLRLIYYSQIVNDFQKGDIAEGYSVSREKKESFPLTVTSAQKNPTAFYLCASSDPEYTERGDTQYFGPGTRLTVL.

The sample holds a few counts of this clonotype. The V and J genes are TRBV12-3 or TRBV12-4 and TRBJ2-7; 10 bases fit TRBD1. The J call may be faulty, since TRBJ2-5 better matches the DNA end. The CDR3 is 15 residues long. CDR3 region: CASSRTGGVGETQYF. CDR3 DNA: TGTGCCAGCAGTCGGACAGGGGGAGTAGGAGAGACCCAGTACTTC.

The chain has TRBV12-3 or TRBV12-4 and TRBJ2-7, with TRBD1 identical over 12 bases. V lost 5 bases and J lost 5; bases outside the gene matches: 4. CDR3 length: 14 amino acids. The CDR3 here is CASSMGQGANEQYF. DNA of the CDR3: TGTGCCAGCAGTATGGGACAGGGGGCAAACGAGCAGTACTTC.

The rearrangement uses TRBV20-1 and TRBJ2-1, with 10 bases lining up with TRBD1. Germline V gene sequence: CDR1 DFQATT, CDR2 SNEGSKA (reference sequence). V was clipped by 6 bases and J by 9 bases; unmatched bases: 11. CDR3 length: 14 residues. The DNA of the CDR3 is TGCAGTGCGGCCTGGGACAGGGGCGACAGTGAGCAGTTCTTC. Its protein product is CSAAWDRGDSEQFF.

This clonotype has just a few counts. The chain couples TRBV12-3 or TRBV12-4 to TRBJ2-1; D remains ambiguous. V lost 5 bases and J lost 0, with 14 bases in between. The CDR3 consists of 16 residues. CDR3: CASSPQNPSSYNEQFF. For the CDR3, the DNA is TGTGCCAGCAGTCCTCAGAATCCCAGCTCCTACAATGAGCAGTTCTTC.

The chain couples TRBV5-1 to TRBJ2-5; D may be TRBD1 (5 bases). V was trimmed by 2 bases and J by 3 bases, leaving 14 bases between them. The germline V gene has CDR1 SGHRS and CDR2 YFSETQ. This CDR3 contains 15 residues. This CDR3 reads CASSLFGVREETQYF. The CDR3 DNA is TGCGCCAGCAGCTTATTCGGAGTCAGGGAAGAGACCCAGTACTTC.

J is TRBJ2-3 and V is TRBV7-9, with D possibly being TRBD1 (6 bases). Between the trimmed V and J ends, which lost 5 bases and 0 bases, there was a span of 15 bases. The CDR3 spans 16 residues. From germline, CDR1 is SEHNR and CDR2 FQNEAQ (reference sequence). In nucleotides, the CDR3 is TGTGCCAGCAGCCGTCTCGACAGGATAAGCACAGATACGCAGTATTTT. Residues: CASSRLDRISTDTQYF.

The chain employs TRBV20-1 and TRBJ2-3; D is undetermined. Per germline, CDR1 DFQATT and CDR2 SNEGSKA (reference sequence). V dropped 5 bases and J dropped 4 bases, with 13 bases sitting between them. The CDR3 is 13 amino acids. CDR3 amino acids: CSAPRRSSDTQYF. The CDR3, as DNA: TGCAGTGCTCCAAGACGCAGTTCAGATACGCAGTATTTT.

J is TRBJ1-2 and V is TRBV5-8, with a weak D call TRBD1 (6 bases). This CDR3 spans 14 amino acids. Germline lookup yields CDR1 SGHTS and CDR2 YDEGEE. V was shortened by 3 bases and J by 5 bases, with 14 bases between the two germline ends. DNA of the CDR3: TGTGCCAGCAGCTCCCCAGGGGCGTGGTATGGCTACACCTTC. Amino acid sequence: CASSSPGAWYGYTF.

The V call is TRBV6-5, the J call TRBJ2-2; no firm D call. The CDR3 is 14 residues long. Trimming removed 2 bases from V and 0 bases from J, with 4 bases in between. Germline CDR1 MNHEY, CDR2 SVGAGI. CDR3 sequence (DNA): TGTGCCAGCAGTTACCAAACGAACACCGGGGAGCTGTTTTTT. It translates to CASSYQTNTGELFF.

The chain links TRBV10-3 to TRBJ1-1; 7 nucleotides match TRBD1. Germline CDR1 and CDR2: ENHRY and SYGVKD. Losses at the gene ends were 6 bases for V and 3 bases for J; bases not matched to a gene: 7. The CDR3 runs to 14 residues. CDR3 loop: CAIRSADRDTEAFF. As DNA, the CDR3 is TGTGCCATCAGATCCGCAGACAGGGACACTGAAGCTTTCTTT.

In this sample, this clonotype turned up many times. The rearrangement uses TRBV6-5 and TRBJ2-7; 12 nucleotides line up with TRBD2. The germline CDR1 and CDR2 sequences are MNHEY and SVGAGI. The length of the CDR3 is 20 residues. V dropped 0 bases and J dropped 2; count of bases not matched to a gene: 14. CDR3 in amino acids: CASSYSVSASGRAATYEQYF. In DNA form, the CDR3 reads TGTGCCAGCAGTTACTCGGTCTCGGCTAGCGGGAGGGCCGCAACCTACGAGCAGTACTTC.

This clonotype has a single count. The CDR3 nucleotides read TGTGCCAGCAGTATTACAGGGATGAACACTGAAGCTTTCTTT. It codes for CASSITGMNTEAFF. The genes are TRBV12-3 or TRBV12-4 and TRBJ1-1, with D possibly matching TRBD1 (6 bases). Trimming removed 5 bases at V and 0 bases at J, with 10 bases between. The length of the CDR3 is 14 residues.

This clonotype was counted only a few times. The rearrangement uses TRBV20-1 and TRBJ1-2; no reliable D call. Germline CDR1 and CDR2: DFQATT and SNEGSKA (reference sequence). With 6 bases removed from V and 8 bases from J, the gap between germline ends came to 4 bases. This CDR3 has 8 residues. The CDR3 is CSAEGYTF. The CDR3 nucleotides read TGCAGTGCGGAAGGCTACACCTTC.

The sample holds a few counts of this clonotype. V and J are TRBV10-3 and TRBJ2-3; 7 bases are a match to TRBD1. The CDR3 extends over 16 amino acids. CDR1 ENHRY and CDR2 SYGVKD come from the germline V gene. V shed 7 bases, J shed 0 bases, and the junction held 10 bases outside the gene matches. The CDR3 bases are TGTGCCATCAACAGACAGGGCCTAACTAGCACAGATACGCAGTATTTT. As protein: CAINRQGLTSTDTQYF.

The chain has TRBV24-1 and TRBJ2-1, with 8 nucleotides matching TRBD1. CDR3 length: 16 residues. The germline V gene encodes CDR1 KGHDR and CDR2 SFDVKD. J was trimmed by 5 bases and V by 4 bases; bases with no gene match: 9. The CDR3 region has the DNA TGTGCCACCAGTGACCGGGACAGGTTATACGACAATGAGCAGTTCTTC. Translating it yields CATSDRDRLYDNEQFF.

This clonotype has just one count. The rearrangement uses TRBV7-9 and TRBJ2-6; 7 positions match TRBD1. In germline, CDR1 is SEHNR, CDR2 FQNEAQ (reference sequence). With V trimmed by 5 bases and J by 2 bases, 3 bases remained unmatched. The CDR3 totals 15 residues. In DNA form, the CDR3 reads TGTGCCAGCAGCCCGGGACAGACTGGGGCCAACGTCCTGACTTTC. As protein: CASSPGQTGANVLTF.